Presented here are 29 T cell receptor beta chains from one specimen sequenced in a study of neoadjuvant anti-PD-1 for oral cavity cancer. The repertoire was sequenced with immunoSEQ multiplex PCR; TCRdb's copy has only in-frame clones and lacks some. Among around 70,000 clones listed, approximately 84% were seen once. Time point meaning: after neoadjuvant nivolumab, at surgical resection. The sample here was PBMCs, taken after nivolumab (anti-PD-1) treatment. These receptor sequences come from a person aged 35-79 years with oral cavity squamous cell carcinoma.

This sequence joins TRBV14 and TRBJ1-2; D gene uncertain. V was pared by 3 bases and J by 4 bases, with 12 bases between. This CDR3 region has 14 residues. Germline assignment: CDR1 SGHDN and CDR2 FVKESK. CDR3 sequence (DNA): TGTGCCAGCAGCCAGGCGGGTGCCCCCTATGGCTACACCTTC. Translation gives CASSQAGAPYGYTF.

This clone was seen a few times. J is TRBJ1-5 and V is TRBV4-1, with a possible D match to TRBD1 (5 bases). Germline loops: CDR1 MGHRA, CDR2 YSYEKL. With 4 bases removed from V and 5 bases from J, the gap between germline ends came to 15 bases. This CDR3 comprises 15 residues. The CDR3 loop reads CASSLFDRSDQPQHF. CDR3 sequence (DNA): TGCGCCAGCAGCCTCTTTGACAGAAGTGATCAGCCCCAGCATTTT.

This clone was picked up a small number of times. This chain's CDR3 is CASSQTYEQYF. DNA of the CDR3: TGTGCCAGCAGCCAAACCTACGAGCAGTACTTC. This chain uses TRBV14 with TRBJ2-7; D is uncertain. The CDR3 consists of 11 residues. Germline V gene data show CDR1 as SGHDN and CDR2 as FVKESK. The V and J ends lost 2 bases and 2 bases respectively, with 1 base between them. Variable domain in full (rest from reference TRBV14 and TRBJ2-7): EAGVTQFPSHSVIEKGQTVTLRCDPISGHDNLYWYRRVMGKEIKFLLHFVKESKQDESGMPNNRFLAERTGGTYSTLKVQPAELEDSGVYFCASSQTYEQYFGPGTRLTVT.

The V call is TRBV10-3, the J call TRBJ2-7; D unresolved. V was clipped by 4 bases and J by 2 bases, with 6 bases between them. This CDR3 contains 12 residues. Germline V CDR1 and CDR2: ENHRY, SYGVKD. Here the CDR3 DNA reads TGTGCCATCAGTGCGCAAACCTACGAGCAGTACTTC. Residues: CAISAQTYEQYF.

In this sample, this clone turned up a few times. The CDR3 DNA is TGCAGCGTTGAAAACCCGACAGGGAGTAGCAATGAGCAGTTCTTC. The encoded protein is CSVENPTGSSNEQFF. The chain recombines TRBV29-1 with TRBJ2-1; TRBD1 matches at 7 bases. V gave up 2 bases and J gave up 6 bases; unmatched junction bases: 10. The CDR3 covers 15 residues. Germline V gene sequence: CDR1 SQVTM, CDR2 ANQGSEA.

The J gene is TRBJ1-1, the V gene TRBV2, with D maybe TRBD1 (6 bases). CDR1 and CDR2 (germline): SNHLY, FYNNEI. Between the trimmed V and J ends, which lost 4 bases and 1 base, there was a span of 10 bases. The length of the CDR3 is 14 residues. The CDR3 is CASSAIGGNTEAFF. The CDR3 nucleotides read TGTGCCAGCAGTGCTATAGGGGGGAACACTGAAGCTTTCTTT.

The V call is TRBV18, the J call TRBJ2-3; no firm D call. The germline gives CDR1 KGHSH, CDR2 LQKENI. Trimming removed 2 bases at V and 4 bases at J, with 10 bases between. The CDR3 is made up of 14 amino acids. The CDR3 sequence is CASSPRNGPDTQYF. DNA of the CDR3: TGTGCCAGCTCACCAAGGAACGGGCCAGATACGCAGTATTTT. The whole variable domain, remainder taken from reference TRBV18 and TRBJ2-3, is NAGVMQNPRHLVRRRGQEARLRCSPMKGHSHVYWYRQLPEEGLKFMVYLQKENIIDESGMPKERFSAEFPKEGPSILRIQQVVRGDSAAYFCASSPRNGPDTQYFGPGTRLTVL.

This chain connects TRBV2 to TRBJ1-3, with D hard to call. The V end was cut by 7 bases, the J end by 1 base, with 11 bases between. The V gene's germline CDR1 is SNHLY and CDR2 FYNNEI. The CDR3 runs 14 residues. The CDR3 DNA follows: TGTGCCAGCAACCGGGAGGGTTCTGGAAACACCATATATTTT. Protein sequence: CASNREGSGNTIYF.

This clone was counted a few times. The chain recombines TRBV6-6 with TRBJ2-3; D uncertain. The V gene lost 5 bases and the J gene lost 4 bases, with 7 bases spanning the gap. There are 12 residues in the CDR3. Germline V gives CDR1 MNHNY, CDR2 SVGAGI (reference sequence). CDR3 sequence (DNA): TGTGCCAGCAGTGCTAGATCAGATACGCAGTATTTT. This gives the protein CASSARSDTQYF.

The genes are TRBV5-4 and TRBJ2-5; D is perhaps TRBD2 (5 bases). This CDR3 has 13 residues. Germline V gene lookup returns CDR1 SGHNT and CDR2 YYREEE (reference sequence). The germline V and J ends were trimmed by 0 bases and 5 bases, with 8 bases remaining between them. CDR3 bases: TGTGCCAGCAGCTTGGAGAGAGGGGAGACCCAGTACTTC. It is translated as CASSLERGETQYF.

This chain uses TRBV25-1 with TRBJ2-5; D is uncertain. V was trimmed by 4 bases and J by 0 bases, leaving 6 bases between them. Germline V gene lookup returns CDR1 MGHDK and CDR2 SYGVNS. This CDR3 has 13 residues. The DNA of the CDR3 is TGTGCCAGCAGTGTCGGCTACCAAGAGACCCAGTACTTC. Amino acids: CASSVGYQETQYF.

The V and J genes are TRBV7-3 and TRBJ1-1, with D perhaps matching TRBD1 (6 bases). The CDR3 extends over 15 amino acids. From germline, CDR1 is SGHTA and CDR2 FQGTGA. Trimming removed 4 bases at V and 5 bases at J, with 17 bases between. Written as DNA, the CDR3 is TGTGCCAGCAGCTCCGGACAGCCAGGGAGTACTGAAGCTTTCTTT. As protein: CASSSGQPGSTEAFF.

The chain has TRBV6-6 and TRBJ2-5; 7 nucleotides line up with TRBD2. The CDR3 has 15 amino acids. Germline-derived CDR1 and CDR2 are MNHNY and SVGAGI (reference sequence). The ends lost 3 bases at V and 6 bases at J; junction bases unmatched: 10. This chain's CDR3 is CASSYTAGVSKTQYF. The CDR3 DNA follows: TGTGCCAGCAGTTATACGGCGGGAGTGTCTAAGACCCAGTACTTC.

The count of this clone is one. The rearrangement joins TRBV2 to TRBJ2-4; D is unresolved. The CDR3 runs to 12 residues. Germline V gives CDR1 SNHLY, CDR2 FYNNEI. Trimming removed 1 base from V and 8 bases from J, with 6 bases in between. The CDR3 DNA follows: TGTGCCAGCAGTGAAGATTGGGACATTCAGTACTTC. Its protein is CASSEDWDIQYF.

The chain carries TRBV28 and TRBJ1-3; the D gene is possibly TRBD1 (6 bases). This CDR3 spans 14 amino acids. CDR1 is MDHEN, CDR2 SYDVKM, per germline. V dropped 8 bases and J dropped 1 base, with 12 bases sitting between them. In DNA form, the CDR3 reads TGTGCCAGCCCTCAGGGGCAGTCTGGAAACACCATATATTTT. Residues: CASPQGQSGNTIYF.

The J gene is TRBJ2-2, the V gene TRBV6-5; a weak D match, TRBD1 (5 bases). This CDR3 comprises 16 residues. Looked up from germline, CDR1 is MNHEY and CDR2 is SVGAGI. V lost 1 base and J 0 bases, leaving 9 bases between the germline ends. Here the CDR3 reads CASSYFQDTNTGELFF. The CDR3 coding sequence is TGTGCCAGCAGTTACTTCCAGGACACGAACACCGGGGAGCTGTTTTTT.

This clone has more than one count but fewer than ten. The chain is built from TRBV5-5 and TRBJ1-1, with 8 positions matching TRBD1. CDR1 and CDR2 from the germline V gene are SGHKS and YYEKEE (reference sequence). Germline trimming cut 3 bases from V and 1 base from J; bases unmatched to any gene: 8. The CDR3 extends over 16 amino acids. CDR3 in amino acids: CASSWGTGRANTEAFF. In nucleotides, the CDR3 is TGTGCCAGCAGCTGGGGGACAGGTCGAGCGAACACTGAAGCTTTCTTT.

This clone has a single count. V is TRBV6-5 and J is TRBJ2-3; 7 positions match TRBD2. V gave up 5 bases and J gave up 3 bases; unmatched junction bases: 5. CDR1 and CDR2 (germline): MNHEY, SVGAGI. The CDR3 is made up of 14 amino acids. The CDR3 nucleotides are TGTGCCAGCAGTCCCGGGACTATAACAGATACGCAGTATTTT. This translates into CASSPGTITDTQYF.

This clone was observed once. The V and J genes are TRBV10-2 and TRBJ2-3; D not resolved. The V gene lost 3 bases and the J gene lost 4 bases, with 5 bases spanning the gap. Germline CDR1 WSHSY, CDR2 SAAADI. The CDR3 contains 12 residues. DNA of the CDR3: TGCGCCAGCAGTGAATACCCAGATACGCAGTATTTT. Amino acid sequence: CASSEYPDTQYF.

In its sample, this clone was seen once. The chain combines TRBV10-3 with TRBJ2-3, with D maybe TRBD1 (5 bases). The length of the CDR3 is 14 residues. The V gene lost 3 bases and the J gene lost 4 bases, with 11 bases spanning the gap. CDR1 ENHRY and CDR2 SYGVKD come from the germline V gene. CDR3 sequence reads: CAISDLQVPDTQYF. The CDR3 DNA is TGTGCCATCAGTGACCTACAGGTACCAGATACGCAGTATTTT.

CDR3 bases: TGTGCCAGCAGTGCCCGACCAGCTGGGGTTGAAAAACTGTTTTTT. It specifies CASSARPAGVEKLFF. The chain uses TRBV2 and TRBJ1-4; no definite D call. Per germline, CDR1 SNHLY and CDR2 FYNNEI. V lost 4 bases and J 7 bases, leaving 16 bases between the germline ends. This CDR3 spans 15 amino acids.

The chain links TRBV27 to TRBJ2-1, with 7 bases aligning to TRBD1. The CDR3 is 16 residues long. The germline gives CDR1 MNHEY, CDR2 SMNVEV (reference sequence). The J segment lost 3 bases and the V segment lost 7 bases, leaving 12 bases of the junction unmatched. The CDR3 region is CASTRPTGYGYNEQFF. CDR3 coding DNA: TGTGCCAGCACCCGACCGACAGGGTATGGCTACAATGAGCAGTTCTTC.

The genes are TRBV5-1 and TRBJ2-7; 10 nucleotides align to TRBD1. The ends lost 0 bases at V and 6 bases at J; junction bases unmatched: 6. The CDR3 runs 15 residues. The germline V gene has CDR1 SGHRS and CDR2 YFSETQ. CDR3 in DNA: TGCGCCAGCAGCTTGGTGGGACAGGGGTTGGGCGAGCAGTACTTC. Translated, it gives CASSLVGQGLGEQYF.

This CDR3 is CAISESVVVELFF. CDR3 nucleotide sequence: TGTGCCATCAGTGAGTCGGTAGTAGTGGAGCTGTTTTTT. The V and J genes are TRBV10-3 and TRBJ2-2; D gene uncertain. In germline, CDR1 is ENHRY, CDR2 SYGVKD. Trimming removed 0 bases from V and 10 bases from J, with 9 bases in between. This CDR3 has 13 residues.

The J gene is TRBJ1-1, the V gene TRBV19; D is possibly TRBD1 (5 bases). CDR1 is LNHDA and CDR2 is SQIVND in the germline V gene (reference sequence). This CDR3 has 16 residues. With 10 bases removed from V and 1 base from J, the gap between germline ends came to 22 bases. CDR3 residues: CATRTGPGPPNTEAFF. CDR3 DNA sequence: TGTGCCACTAGAACCGGACCGGGACCTCCGAACACTGAAGCTTTCTTT. The full variable domain, rest sourced from reference TRBV19 and TRBJ1-1, is DGGITQSPKYLFRKEGQNVTLSCEQNLNHDAMYWYRQDPGQGLRLIYYSQIVNDFQKGDIAEGYSVSREKKESFPLTVTSAQKNPTAFYLCATRTGPGPPNTEAFFGQGTRLTVV.

V is TRBV9 and J is TRBJ2-7; 10 bases fit TRBD2. This CDR3 region has 14 residues. With V trimmed by 0 bases and J by 4 bases, 1 base remained unmatched. Per the germline V gene, CDR1 is SGDLS and CDR2 is YYNGEE. CDR3 sequence: CASSVGLAGYEQYF. The CDR3 coding sequence is TGTGCCAGCAGCGTAGGACTAGCGGGTTACGAGCAGTACTTC.

This clone was seen a single time. The CDR3 loop is CASTKGGQGTEQFF. CDR3 coding DNA: TGTGCCAGCACCAAGGGAGGACAGGGAACTGAGCAGTTCTTC. The gene calls are TRBV7-6 and TRBJ2-1; 8 nucleotides align to TRBD1. The V segment lost 7 bases and the J segment 9 bases; nucleotides outside the gene matches: 11. This CDR3 region has 14 residues. Germline V gene sequence: CDR1 SGHVS, CDR2 FNYEAQ.

There are a few counts of this clone. V is TRBV6-6 and J is TRBJ1-4; D not resolved. V was pared by 8 bases and J by 8 bases, with 15 bases between. This CDR3 region has 13 residues. Germline V CDR1 and CDR2: MNHNY, SVGAGI (reference sequence). The CDR3 here is CASCDSRWEKLFF. Written as DNA, the CDR3 is TGTGCCAGCTGTGACTCCCGATGGGAAAAACTGTTTTTT.

The chain combines TRBV30 with TRBJ1-5, with 11 bases identical to TRBD1. From germline, CDR1 is GTSNPN and CDR2 SVGIG (reference sequence). The V gene end was trimmed by 3 bases and the J gene end by 7 bases; junction bases not matched to a gene: 5. The CDR3 is 14 residues long. CDR3 region: CAWSGTGGIQPQHF. The CDR3 coding sequence is TGTGCCTGGAGCGGGACAGGGGGTATCCAGCCCCAGCATTTT.